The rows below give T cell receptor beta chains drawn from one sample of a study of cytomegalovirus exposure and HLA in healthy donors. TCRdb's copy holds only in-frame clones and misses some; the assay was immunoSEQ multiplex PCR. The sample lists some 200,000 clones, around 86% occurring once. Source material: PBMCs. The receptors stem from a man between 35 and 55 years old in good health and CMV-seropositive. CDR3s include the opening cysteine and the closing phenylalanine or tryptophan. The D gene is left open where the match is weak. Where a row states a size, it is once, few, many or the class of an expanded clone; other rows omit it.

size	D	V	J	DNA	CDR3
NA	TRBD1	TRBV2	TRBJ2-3	TGTGCCAGCAGTACACAGGGGGCTGGAGATACGCAGTATTTT	CASSTQGAGDTQYF
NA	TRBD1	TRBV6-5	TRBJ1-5	TGTGCCAGCAGTTACTCGGGACAGGGACGGCCCCAGCATTTT	CASSYSGQGRPQHF
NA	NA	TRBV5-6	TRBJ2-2	TGTGCCAGCAGCCTTACAGGGCCCGGGGAGCTGTTTTTT	CASSLTGPGELFF
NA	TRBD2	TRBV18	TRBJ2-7	TGTGCCAGCTCACCGGGACTAGCGGGGGGTTACTCCTACGAGCAGTACTTC	CASSPGLAGGYSYEQYF
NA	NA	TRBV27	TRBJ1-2	TGTGCCAGCAGTTTGCAGGGGAGCTATGGCTACACCTTC	CASSLQGSYGYTF
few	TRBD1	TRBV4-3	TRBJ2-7	TGCGCCAGCAGCCAAAGGGCAGGGGGCTGGTACGAGCAGTACTTC	CASSQRAGGWYEQYF
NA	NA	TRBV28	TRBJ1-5	TGTGCCAGCAGTTTTTTCGGTCAGCCCCAGCATTTT	CASSFFGQPQHF
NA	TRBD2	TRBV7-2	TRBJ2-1	TGTGCCAGCAGCCAGAGCGGGGGGGTAGATAGAGAGCAGTTCTTC	CASSQSGGVDREQFF
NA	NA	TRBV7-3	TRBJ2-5	TGTGCCAGCACCCCGGGGGGCAGGAAGGAAGAGACCCAGTACTTC	CASTPGGRKEETQYF
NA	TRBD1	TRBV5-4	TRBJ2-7	TGTGCCAGCAGCTGGGACAGGGGATACGAGCAGTACTTC	CASSWDRGYEQYF
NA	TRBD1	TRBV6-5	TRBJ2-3	TGTGCCAGCAGTTACTCGGGCAGGGGGCCGGCAGATACGCAGTATTTT	CASSYSGRGPADTQYF
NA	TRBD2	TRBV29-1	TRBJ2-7	TGCAGCGCCGGACTAGCGGGGGGACCCTACGAGCAGTACTTC	CSAGLAGGPYEQYF
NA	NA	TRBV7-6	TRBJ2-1	TGTGCCAGCAGCTTAGCGGGGGGGCTAAATGAGCAGTTCTTC	CASSLAGGLNEQFF
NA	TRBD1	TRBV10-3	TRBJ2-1	TGTGCCATCAGTGAGTCTTTAGGACAGGGCTACAATGAGCAGTTCTTC	CAISESLGQGYNEQFF
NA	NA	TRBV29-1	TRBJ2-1	TGCAGCGTTGAACCTGACAATGAGCAGTTCTTC	CSVEPDNEQFF
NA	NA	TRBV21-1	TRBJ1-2	TGTGCCAGCAGCAAAAGAGGAGTACTTGGCTACACCTTC	CASSKRGVLGYTF
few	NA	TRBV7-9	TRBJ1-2	TGTGCCAGCAGCTTACAGGGAAACTATGGCTACACCTTC	CASSLQGNYGYTF
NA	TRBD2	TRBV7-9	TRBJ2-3	TGTGCCAGCAGCTTATGGCTAGCGGGGAACACAGATACGCAGTATTTT	CASSLWLAGNTDTQYF
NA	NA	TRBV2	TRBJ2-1	TGTGCCAGCAGGGACAGAGGATACAATGAGCAGTTCTTC	CASRDRGYNEQFF
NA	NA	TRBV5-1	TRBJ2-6	TGCGCCAGCAGCTTACTATGGGGGGCCAACGTCCTGACTTTC	CASSLLWGANVLTF
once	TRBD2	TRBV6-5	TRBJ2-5	TGTGCCAGCAGACCTTTAGCGGGGGGAACAGAGACCCAGTACTTC	CASRPLAGGTETQYF
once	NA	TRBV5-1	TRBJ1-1	TGCGCCAGCAGCTTGGAGGGGGGGCGCAAAACTGAAGCTTTCTTT	CASSLEGGRKTEAFF
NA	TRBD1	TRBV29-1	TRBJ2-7	TGCAGCGTTGACAAGGGGGCCGAGCAGTACTTC	CSVDKGAEQYF
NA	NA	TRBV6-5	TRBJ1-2	TGTGCCAGCACAGACAGGACGCCCTATGGCTACACCTTC	CASTDRTPYGYTF
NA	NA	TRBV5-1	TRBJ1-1	TGCGCCAGCAGCTCTTATACACCCAACACTGAAGCTTTCTTT	CASSSYTPNTEAFF
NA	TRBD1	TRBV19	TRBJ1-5	TGTGCCAGTAGTGCCCAGGGGGGCAATCAGCCCCAGCATTTT	CASSAQGGNQPQHF
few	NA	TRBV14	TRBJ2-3	TGTGCCAGCAGCCAAGTTGCGTACTCTAGCACAGATACGCAGTATTTT	CASSQVAYSSTDTQYF
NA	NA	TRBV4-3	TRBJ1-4	TGCGCCAGCAGCCAAGAACACCTAGGTAGCGAAAAACTGTTTTTT	CASSQEHLGSEKLFF
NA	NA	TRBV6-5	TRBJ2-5	TGTGCCAGCAGTTACACGGGGTCCCAAGAGACCCAGTACTTC	CASSYTGSQETQYF
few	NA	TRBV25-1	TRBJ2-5	TGTGCCAGCAGTGAACAGGGCTGGAGAGCCCAGTACTTC	CASSEQGWRAQYF
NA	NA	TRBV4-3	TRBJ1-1	TGCGCCAGCAGCCAAGAAGCGGCAGAGAACACTGAAGCTTTCTTT	CASSQEAAENTEAFF
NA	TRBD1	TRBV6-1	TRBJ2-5	TGTGCCAGCAGCGAAGTAGAACAGGGGCGGCAGTACTTC	CASSEVEQGRQYF
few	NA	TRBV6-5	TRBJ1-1	TGTGCCAGCACTCGGCGGGTCAACACTGAAGCTTTCTTT	CASTRRVNTEAFF
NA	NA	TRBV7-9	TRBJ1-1	TGTGCCAGCAGCCCGACAACTGAAGCTTTCTTT	CASSPTTEAFF